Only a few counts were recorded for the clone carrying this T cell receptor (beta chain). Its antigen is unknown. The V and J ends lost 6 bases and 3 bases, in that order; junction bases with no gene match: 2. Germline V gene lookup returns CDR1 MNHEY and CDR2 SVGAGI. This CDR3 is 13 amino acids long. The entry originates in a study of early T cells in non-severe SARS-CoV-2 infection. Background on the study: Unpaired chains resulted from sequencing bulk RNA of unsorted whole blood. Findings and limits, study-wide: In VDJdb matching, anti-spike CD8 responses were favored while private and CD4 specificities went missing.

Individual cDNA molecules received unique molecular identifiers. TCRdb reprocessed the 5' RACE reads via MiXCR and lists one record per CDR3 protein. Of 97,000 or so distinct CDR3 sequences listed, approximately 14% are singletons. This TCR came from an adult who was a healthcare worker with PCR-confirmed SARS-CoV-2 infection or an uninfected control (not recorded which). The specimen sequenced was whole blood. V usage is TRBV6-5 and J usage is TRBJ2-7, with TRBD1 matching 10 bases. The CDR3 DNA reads TGTGCCAGCAGCGGGACAGGGGTCTACGAGCAGTACTTC. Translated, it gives CASSGTGVYEQYF.